The 4 T cell receptor beta chains listed next were all sequenced from one sample in a study of T cells in Graves' hyperthyroidism and ophthalmopathy (dated by TCRdb to about 2019). Preparation of the library involved multiplex PCR. Sequencing instrument: Illumina HiSeq 2000. Amplification of TCR beta CDR3 regions was carried out from RNA transcripts. The first round of RT-PCR for the TCR CDR3 was performed with the HTBI primer set and the Qiagen OneStep RT-PCR kit. TCRdb trimmed public reads at Q25 via fastp, called clones via MiXCR and kept in-frame beta chains. Entries that share a CDR3 protein sequence are merged under the most common genes and DNA. The sample yields roughly 380,000 distinct CDR3 sequences; roughly 15% were counted once. About 4.9% of the sample goes to the ten largest clones. The source material was blood. These receptors came from a young woman with Graves' hyperthyroidism.

The chain joins TRBV25-1 to TRBJ2-7; no reliable D call. Germline CDR1 reads MGHDK; CDR2 reads SYGVNS. The CDR3 has 13 amino acids. V was shortened by 5 bases and J by 2 bases, with 10 bases between the two germline ends. The CDR3 DNA sequence: TGTGCCAGCAGTCTGGATATCACCTACGAGCAGTACTTC. Amino acid sequence: CASSLDITYEQYF.

The genes are TRBV24-1 and TRBJ2-6; 8 bases match TRBD1. The CDR3 has 16 amino acids. Trimming at V came to 4 bases and at J to 1 base, leaving 2 bases not matched to a gene. The V gene's germline CDR1 is KGHDR and CDR2 SFDVKD. The DNA of the CDR3 is TGTGCCACCAGTGACTACAGGGGGTCTGGGGCCAACGTCCTGACTTTC. Translation: CATSDYRGSGANVLTF.

Worth noting for this clonotype: An end of the junction does not agree with germline; a read error may underlie this. This rearrangement joins TRBV20-1 to TRBJ1-5; tentative D call: TRBD1 (6 bases). The CDR3 sequence is 13 residues long. Germline values: CDR1 DFQATT, CDR2 SNEGSKA (reference sequence). Here the CDR3 DNA reads TGCAGTGCTAGCCAGGGGTTTCCTCAGCCCCGGCATTTT. Its translation is CSASQGFPQPRHF.

This clonotype occurred many times. The chain employs TRBV20-1 and TRBJ2-1, with D perhaps TRBD2 (6 bases). V lost 1 base to trimming and J lost 3 bases, with 10 bases between them. The germline gives CDR1 DFQATT, CDR2 SNEGSKA (reference sequence). The CDR3 is made up of 14 amino acids. CDR3 sequence reads: CSARAGRFYNEQFF. DNA for the CDR3: TGCAGTGCTAGAGCCGGGAGATTCTACAATGAGCAGTTCTTC.